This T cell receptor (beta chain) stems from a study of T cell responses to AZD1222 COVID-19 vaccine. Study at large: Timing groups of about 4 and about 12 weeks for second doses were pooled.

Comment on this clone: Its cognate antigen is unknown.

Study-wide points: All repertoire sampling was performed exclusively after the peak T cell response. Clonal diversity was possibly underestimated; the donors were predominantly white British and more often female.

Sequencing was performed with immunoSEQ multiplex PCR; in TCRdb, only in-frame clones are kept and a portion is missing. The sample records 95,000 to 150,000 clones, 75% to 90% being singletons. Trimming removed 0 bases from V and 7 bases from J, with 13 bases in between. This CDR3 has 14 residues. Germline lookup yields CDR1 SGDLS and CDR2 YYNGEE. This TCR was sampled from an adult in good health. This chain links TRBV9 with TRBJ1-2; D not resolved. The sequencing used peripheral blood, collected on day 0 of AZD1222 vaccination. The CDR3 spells CASSVGATPFGYTF. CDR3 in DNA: TGTGCCAGCAGCGTAGGGGCCACCCCTTTTGGCTACACCTTC.